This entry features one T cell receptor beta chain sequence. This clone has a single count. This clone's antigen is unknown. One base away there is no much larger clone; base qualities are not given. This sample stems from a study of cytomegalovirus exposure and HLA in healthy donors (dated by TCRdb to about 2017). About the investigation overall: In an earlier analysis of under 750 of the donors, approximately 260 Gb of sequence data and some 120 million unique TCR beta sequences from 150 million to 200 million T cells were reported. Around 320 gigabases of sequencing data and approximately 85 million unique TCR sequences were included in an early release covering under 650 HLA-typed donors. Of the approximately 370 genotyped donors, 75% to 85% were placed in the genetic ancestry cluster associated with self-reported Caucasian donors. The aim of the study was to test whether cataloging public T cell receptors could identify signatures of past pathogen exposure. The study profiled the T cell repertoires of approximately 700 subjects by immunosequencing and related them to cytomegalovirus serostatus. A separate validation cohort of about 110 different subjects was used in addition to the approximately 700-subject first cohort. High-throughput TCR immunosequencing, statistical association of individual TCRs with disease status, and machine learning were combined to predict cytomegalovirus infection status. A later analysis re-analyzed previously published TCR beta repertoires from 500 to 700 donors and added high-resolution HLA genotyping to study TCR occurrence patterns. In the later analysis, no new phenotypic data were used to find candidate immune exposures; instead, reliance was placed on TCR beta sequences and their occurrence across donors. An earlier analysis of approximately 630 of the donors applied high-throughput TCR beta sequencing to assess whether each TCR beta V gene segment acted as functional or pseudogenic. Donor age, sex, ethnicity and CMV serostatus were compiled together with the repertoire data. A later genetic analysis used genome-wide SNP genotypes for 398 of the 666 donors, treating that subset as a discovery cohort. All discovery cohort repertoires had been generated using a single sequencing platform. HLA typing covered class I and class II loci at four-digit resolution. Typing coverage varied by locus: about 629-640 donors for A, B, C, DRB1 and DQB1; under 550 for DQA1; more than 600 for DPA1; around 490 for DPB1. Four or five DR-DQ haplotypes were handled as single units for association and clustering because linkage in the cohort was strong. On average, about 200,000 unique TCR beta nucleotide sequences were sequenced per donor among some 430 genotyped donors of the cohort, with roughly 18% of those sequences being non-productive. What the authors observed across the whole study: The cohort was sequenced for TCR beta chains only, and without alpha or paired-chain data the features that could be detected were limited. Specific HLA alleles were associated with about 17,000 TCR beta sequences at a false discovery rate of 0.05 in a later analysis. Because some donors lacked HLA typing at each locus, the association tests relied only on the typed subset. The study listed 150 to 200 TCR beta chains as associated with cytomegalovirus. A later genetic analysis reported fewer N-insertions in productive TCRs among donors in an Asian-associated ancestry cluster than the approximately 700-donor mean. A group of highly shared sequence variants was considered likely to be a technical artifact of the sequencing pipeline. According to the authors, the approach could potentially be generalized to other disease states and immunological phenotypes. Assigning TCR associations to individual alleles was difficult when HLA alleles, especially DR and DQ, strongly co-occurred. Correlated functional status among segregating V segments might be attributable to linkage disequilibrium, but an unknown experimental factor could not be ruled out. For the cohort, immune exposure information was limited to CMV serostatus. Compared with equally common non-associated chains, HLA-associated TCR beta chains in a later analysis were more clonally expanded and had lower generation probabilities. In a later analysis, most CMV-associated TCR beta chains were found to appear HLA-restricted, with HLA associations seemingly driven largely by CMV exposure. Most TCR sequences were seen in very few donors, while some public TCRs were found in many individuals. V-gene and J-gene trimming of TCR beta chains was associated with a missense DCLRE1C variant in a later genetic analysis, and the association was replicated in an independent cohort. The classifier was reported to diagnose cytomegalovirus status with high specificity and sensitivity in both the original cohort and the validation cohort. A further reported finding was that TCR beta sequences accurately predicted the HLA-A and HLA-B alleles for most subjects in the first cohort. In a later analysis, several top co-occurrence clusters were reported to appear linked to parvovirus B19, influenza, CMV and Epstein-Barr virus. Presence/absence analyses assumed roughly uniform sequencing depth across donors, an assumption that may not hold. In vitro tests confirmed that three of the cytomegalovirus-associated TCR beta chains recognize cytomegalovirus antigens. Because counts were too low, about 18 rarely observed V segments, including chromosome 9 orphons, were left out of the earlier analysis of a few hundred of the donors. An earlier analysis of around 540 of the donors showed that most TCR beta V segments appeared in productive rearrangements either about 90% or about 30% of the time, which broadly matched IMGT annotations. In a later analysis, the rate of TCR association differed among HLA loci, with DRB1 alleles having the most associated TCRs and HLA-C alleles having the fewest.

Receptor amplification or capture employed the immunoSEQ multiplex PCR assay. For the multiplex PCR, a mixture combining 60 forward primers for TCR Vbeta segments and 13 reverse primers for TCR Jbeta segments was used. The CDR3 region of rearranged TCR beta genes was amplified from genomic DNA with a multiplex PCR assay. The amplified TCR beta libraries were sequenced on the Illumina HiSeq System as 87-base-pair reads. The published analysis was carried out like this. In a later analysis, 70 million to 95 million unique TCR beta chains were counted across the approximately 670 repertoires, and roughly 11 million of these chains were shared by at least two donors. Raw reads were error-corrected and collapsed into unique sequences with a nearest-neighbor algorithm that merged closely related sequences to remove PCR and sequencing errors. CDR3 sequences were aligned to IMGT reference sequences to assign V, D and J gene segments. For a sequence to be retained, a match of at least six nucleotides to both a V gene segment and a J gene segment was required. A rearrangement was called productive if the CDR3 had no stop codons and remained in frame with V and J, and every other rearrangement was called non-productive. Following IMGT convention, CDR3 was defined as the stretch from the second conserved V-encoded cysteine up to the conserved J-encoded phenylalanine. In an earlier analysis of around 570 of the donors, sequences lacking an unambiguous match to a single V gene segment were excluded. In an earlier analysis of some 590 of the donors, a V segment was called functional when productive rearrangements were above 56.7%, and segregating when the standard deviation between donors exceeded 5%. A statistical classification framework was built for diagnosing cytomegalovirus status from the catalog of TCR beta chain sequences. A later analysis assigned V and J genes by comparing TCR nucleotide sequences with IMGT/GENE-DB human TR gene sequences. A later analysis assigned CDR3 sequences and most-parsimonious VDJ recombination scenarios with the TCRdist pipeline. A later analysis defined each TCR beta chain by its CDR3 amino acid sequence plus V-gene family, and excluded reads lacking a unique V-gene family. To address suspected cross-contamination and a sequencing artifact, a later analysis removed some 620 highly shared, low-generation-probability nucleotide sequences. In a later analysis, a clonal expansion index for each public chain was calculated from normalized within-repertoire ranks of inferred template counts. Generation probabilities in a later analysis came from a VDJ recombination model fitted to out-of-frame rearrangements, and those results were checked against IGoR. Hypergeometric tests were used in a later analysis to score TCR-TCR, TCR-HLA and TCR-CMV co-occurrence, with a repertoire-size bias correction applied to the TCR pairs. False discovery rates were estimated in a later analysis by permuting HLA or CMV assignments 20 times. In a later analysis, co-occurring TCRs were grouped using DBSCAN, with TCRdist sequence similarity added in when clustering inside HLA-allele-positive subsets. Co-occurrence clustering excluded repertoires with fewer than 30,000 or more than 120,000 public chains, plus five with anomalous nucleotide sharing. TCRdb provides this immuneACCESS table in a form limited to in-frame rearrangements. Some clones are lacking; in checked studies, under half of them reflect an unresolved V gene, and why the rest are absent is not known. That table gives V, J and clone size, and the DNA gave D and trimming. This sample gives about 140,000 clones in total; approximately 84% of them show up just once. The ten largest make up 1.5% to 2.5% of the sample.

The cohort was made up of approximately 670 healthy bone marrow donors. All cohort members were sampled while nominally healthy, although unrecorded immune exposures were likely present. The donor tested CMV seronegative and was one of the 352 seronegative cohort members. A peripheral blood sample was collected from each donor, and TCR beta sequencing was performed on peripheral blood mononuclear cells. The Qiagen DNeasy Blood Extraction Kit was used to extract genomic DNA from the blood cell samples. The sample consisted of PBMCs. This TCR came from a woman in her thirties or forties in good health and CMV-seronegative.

CDR3 protein: CASSEYRGRSYEQYF. The base sequence is TGTGCCAGCAGTGAATACAGGGGGCGCTCCTACGAGCAGTACTTC. Recombination connected TRBV6-1 to TRBJ2-7; TRBD1 aligns with 9 central bases. V is cut back by 2 bases and J by 0 bases, with 2 bases in the junction unmatched. CDR1 and CDR2, per the germline V gene, are MNHNS and SASEGT. From the cysteine up to the phenylalanine, the CDR3 has a length of 15 residues. Only the CDR3 part of the read is kept: 45 bases, read in frame from the first base.